The present entry profiles one T cell receptor (beta chain) with its context. Sequencing was performed with immunoSEQ multiplex PCR; in TCRdb, only in-frame clones are kept and a portion is missing. The sample carries approximately 580,000 clones, approximately 78% recorded once. The data originate from a study of shared T cell receptors in the human thymus. Per germline, CDR1 MGHRA and CDR2 YSYEKL. The CDR3 contains 16 residues. The V and J ends lost 0 bases and 7 bases respectively, with 15 bases between them. The same sample was also studied in work on human thymus T cells.

This chain connects TRBV4-1 to TRBJ2-2, with a tentative D call TRBD2 (5 bases). Sequencing was done on a sample of thymocytes. This receptor was obtained from a boy less than two years old with a congenital heart defect. The CDR3: CASSQDWGAKGGELFF. CDR3 sequence (DNA): TGCGCCAGCAGCCAAGATTGGGGAGCGAAAGGCGGGGAGCTGTTTTTT.